This TCR beta chain emerged from a study of early T cells in non-severe SARS-CoV-2 infection. Turning to the study itself: Alpha and beta chains were unpaired, from unsorted whole-blood bulk RNA. Study outcomes and limitations: VDJdb matching skewed toward anti-spike CD8 responses, missing private and CD4 specificities.

Germline trimming cut 6 bases from V and 4 bases from J; bases unmatched to any gene: 5. Germline V gene sequence: CDR1 DFQATT, CDR2 SNEGSKA (reference sequence). There are 12 residues in the CDR3. Many counts were recorded for this clonotype. The antigen is undetermined. Individually, cDNA molecules had unique molecular identifiers attached to them. TCRdb re-derived calls from the 5' RACE reads in MiXCR, one entry per CDR3 protein. The sample includes under 35,000 distinct CDR3 sequences, less than 6.5% of them seen just once. The V gene is TRBV20-1, the J gene TRBJ1-1, with 7 bases matching TRBD1. Input material: whole blood. The receptor was derived from an adult who was a healthcare worker with PCR-confirmed SARS-CoV-2 infection or an uninfected control (not recorded which). CDR3 nucleotides: TGCAGTGCGCGACAGGGCATCACTGAAGCTTTCTTT. Its protein is CSARQGITEAFF.